This entry is about one TCR beta chain. It lacks a known antigen. No clone much larger than this one lies a single base away; base qualities are absent. This sample stems from a study of graft-versus-host responses after intestinal transplantation listed by TCRdb under 2021. In the study overall: Recipients received multivisceral, liver-intestinal, or isolated intestinal transplants. All recipients received anti-thymocyte globulin induction followed by maintenance tacrolimus and steroids for roughly three years. After intestinal transplantation, graft-versus-host and host-versus-graft alloreactive T cell clones were followed in the graft, circulation and bone marrow using bulk TCR-beta CDR3 sequencing. To identify alloreactive clones, pre-transplant mixed lymphocyte reaction products were sequenced and then compared with unstimulated pre-transplant donor and recipient T cells. Of the roughly 25 intestinal transplant recipients enrolled in the cohort, one of whom was a retransplant, a few patients without pretransplant specimens were excluded. Donor T cell macrochimerism was defined as a peak of at least 4% donor T cells among recipient peripheral blood mononuclear cells. Rather than going through the commercial service, samples from three later patients were sequenced in-house on an Illumina MiSeq and processed with MiXCR.

This sample's time point label indicates: cells obtained before transplantation from donor or recipient. CD3+CD4+ and CD3+CD8+ populations were FACS-sorted from unstimulated pre-transplant donor and recipient cells taken from spleen or lymph nodes. CDR1 and CDR2, per the germline V gene (reference sequence), are LNHDA and SQIVND. Trimming at the junction amounts to 5 bases on V and 5 bases on J, and the germline ends lie 15 bases apart. The CDR3, from cysteine to phenylalanine, totals 14 residues. The entry retains the CDR3 DNA only, 42 bases that are in frame from base 1. Findings and caveats that apply to the study as a whole: High GvH to HvG T cell clonal ratios were observed in the allografts of patients with donor T cell macrochimerism. Conclusions were limited by the relatively low number and heterogeneity of intestinal transplant patients. Peak levels of circulating GvH clones were associated with declines in HvG clones early after transplant. GvH clones turned up in recipient bone marrow, with some appearing earlier in ileal mucosa or blood, a pattern consistent with an intestinal mucosal origin.

The method was the immunoSEQ multiplex PCR assay. For most patients, genomic DNA was isolated using the Qiagen DNeasy Blood and Tissue Kit and was shipped frozen to Adaptive Biotechnologies for TCR sequencing. Adaptive Biotechnologies carried out high-throughput TCR-beta CDR3 sequencing of genomic DNA for most patients. As for how the authors treated the data: Adaptive's ImmunoSEQ software supplied the TCR sequencing data for 18 patients, while MiXCR and VDJtools were used to process a few other patients. CD4 versus CD8 sorting errors were corrected by removing sequences found in both subsets at a frequency ratio below 5:1. Because the origin of CDR3 nucleotide sequences shared between donor and recipient could not be assigned, those sequences were removed. At least 2-fold expansion over unstimulated cells and a minimum CFSE-low frequency of 0.002% (template counts) or 0.001% (read counts) were required for clones to be classified as alloreactive. A clone was considered mappable if detected in the sequenced pre-transplant spleen, lymph node, or MLR CFSE-low populations of the donor or recipient. The cumulative frequency of alloreactive clones was calculated as a percentage of all sequences, weighted by copy number. The immuneACCESS repertoire file appears here via TCRdb, limited to in-frame rearrangements. These files lack a portion of the clones; in checked studies, under half of the deficit traces to unresolved V genes, and the cause of the others is not known. V and J calls and clone size come straight from that table; D and trimming were deduced from the DNA. This sample has 90,000 to 120,000 clones in its table, and roughly 86% of those were observed once. The ten most abundant clones make up less than 0.85% of the sample.

The receptor's source is a human donor who was the organ donor for an intestinal transplant. Sequenced material: unstimulated CD4+ T cells sorted from spleen or lymph node cells, taken before transplant. The receptor chain draws on TRBV19 and TRBJ1-2; tentative D gene TRBD1, with 5 bases matching. The nucleotide sequence is given as TGTGCCAGTAGTGCCCGGGACGGGGTTTATGGCTACACCTTC. It encodes CASSARDGVYGYTF.